The rows below give T cell receptor beta chains drawn from one sample of a study of T cells after yellow fever vaccination. TCRdb re-called the 5' RACE reads with MiXCR, one entry per CDR3 protein. This sample has fewer than 400,000 distinct CDR3 sequences, with about 11% found just once. Sequenced here: CD4+ T cells sorted from PBMCs, sampled 45 days after the yellow fever booster vaccination. The receptors stem from a man aged 18 to 30 who received the YFV17D yellow fever vaccine. CDR3s include the opening cysteine and the closing phenylalanine or tryptophan. A D gene is named only where the DNA matches it firmly. Not all rows give a size; the values are once, few, many and, for expanded clones, a class.

TRBV6-5	-	TRBJ2-1	-	CASSYWGGADEQFF	TGTGCCAGCAGTTACTGGGGGGGGGCCGATGAGCAGTTCTTC
TRBV5-1	-	TRBJ2-3	-	CASSLWGYGTDTQYF	TGCGCCAGCAGCTTGTGGGGTTACGGCACAGATACGCAGTATTTT
TRBV6-6	-	TRBJ2-1	many	CASRQSSGGYNEQFF	TGTGCCAGCAGGCAGTCGAGTGGCGGCTACAATGAGCAGTTCTTC
TRBV5-5	-	TRBJ2-6	-	CASEDGQSSGANVLTF	TGTGCATCGGAGGACGGACAAAGCTCTGGGGCCAACGTCCTGACTTTC
TRBV4-1	TRBD1	TRBJ1-2	few	CASSQDPRLRGRAYGYTF	TGCGCCAGCAGCCAAGACCCTCGACTTAGGGGGCGCGCCTATGGCTACACCTTC
TRBV19	-	TRBJ2-3	-	CASSMGPGFTDTQYF	TGTGCCAGTAGTATGGGTCCAGGCTTCACAGATACGCAGTATTTT
TRBV6-1	TRBD1	TRBJ1-5	-	CASSEKRDRGPNQPQHF	TGTGCCAGCAGTGAAAAGAGGGACAGGGGCCCCAATCAGCCCCAGCATTTT
TRBV7-2	-	TRBJ1-1	few	CASSLGMATNTEAFF	TGTGCCAGCAGCTTGGGTATGGCGACGAACACTGAAGCTTTCTTT
TRBV20-1	-	TRBJ1-2	-	CSAPRTENYGYTF	TGCAGTGCTCCCAGGACGGAGAACTATGGCTACACCTTC
TRBV4-3	-	TRBJ1-2	few	CASSQVLGGRGGYTF	TGCGCCAGCAGTCAAGTGCTTGGGGGAAGGGGTGGCTACACCTTC
TRBV3-1	TRBD1	TRBJ2-5	many	CASSQERRQGATQYF	TGTGCCAGCAGCCAAGAGCGCAGACAGGGGGCGACCCAGTACTTC
TRBV6-1	-	TRBJ1-1	-	CASSEVGTEAFF	TGTGCCAGCAGTGAAGTAGGCACTGAAGCTTTCTTT
TRBV20-1	-	TRBJ2-3	few	CSARDRVRGSDTQYF	TGCAGTGCTAGAGATCGGGTCCGTGGGTCAGATACGCAGTATTTT
TRBV6-1	-	TRBJ2-7	-	CASIWDIRAYEQYF	TGTGCCAGCATTTGGGACATACGCGCCTACGAGCAGTACTTC
TRBV4-2	TRBD1	TRBJ1-1	-	CASSRPGQGGEAFF	TGTGCCAGCAGCCGGCCGGGACAGGGCGGTGAAGCTTTCTTT
TRBV7-2	TRBD1	TRBJ1-2	few	CASSLGTGAGYGYTF	TGTGCCAGCAGCTTAGGGACAGGGGCGGGCTATGGCTACACCTTC
TRBV7-2	TRBD2	TRBJ2-3	few	CASSPIGLAGAREQYF	TGTGCCAGCAGCCCGATCGGACTAGCGGGGGCGAGGGAGCAGTATTTT
TRBV6-1	-	TRBJ1-2	-	CASSEGWGIVKGYTF	TGTGCCAGCAGTGAAGGTTGGGGTATCGTGAAGGGCTACACCTTC
TRBV5-5	-	TRBJ1-5	-	CASSSHLEGQPQHF	TGTGCCAGCAGCAGCCACCTTGAGGGCCAGCCCCAGCATTTT
TRBV20-1	-	TRBJ1-2	-	CSARLHGGYGYTF	TGCAGTGCTCGTCTGCACGGCGGGTATGGCTACACCTTC
TRBV20-1	-	TRBJ2-1	-	CSVAGLHEQFF	TGCAGTGTGGCAGGTTTACATGAGCAGTTCTTC
TRBV6-5	-	TRBJ1-2	few	CASSYSGPGDYGYTF	TGTGCCAGCAGTTACTCGGGCCCGGGGGACTATGGCTACACCTTC
TRBV15	-	TRBJ2-2	many	CATSRAGVNTGELFF	TGTGCCACCAGCAGAGCTGGGGTGAACACCGGGGAGCTGTTTTTT
TRBV5-1	-	TRBJ1-6	few	CASSLAAEGLNSPLHF	TGCGCCAGCAGCTTGGCCGCTGAAGGGTTGAATTCACCCCTCCACTTT
TRBV7-2	TRBD2	TRBJ2-5	-	CASSREGTPAQETQYF	TGTGCCAGCAGCCGGGAGGGAACCCCGGCCCAAGAGACCCAGTACTTC
TRBV6-5	TRBD1	TRBJ2-5	few	CASSYSGRGQETQYF	TGTGCCAGCAGTTACTCTGGCAGGGGGCAAGAGACCCAGTACTTC
TRBV18	-	TRBJ2-5	-	CASSPDRASRETQYF	TGTGCCAGCTCACCCGACCGAGCTAGCCGGGAGACCCAGTACTTC
TRBV11-2	-	TRBJ1-4	-	CASSLGPGINEKLFF	TGTGCCAGCAGCTTAGGACCAGGGATTAATGAAAAACTGTTTTTT
TRBV5-1	-	TRBJ2-3	few	CASSPDSGSNTQYF	TGCGCCAGCAGCCCGGATTCGGGTAGCAATACGCAGTATTTT
TRBV5-1	TRBD1	TRBJ2-5	-	CASSPAAQGQQETQYF	TGCGCCAGCAGCCCCGCCGCCCAGGGACAGCAAGAGACCCAGTACTTC
TRBV5-6	-	TRBJ1-2	few	CASSLPAVGYTF	TGTGCCAGCAGCTTGCCGGCGGTGGGCTACACCTTC
TRBV4-1	-	TRBJ1-6	few	CASSPGRDALPLHF	TGCGCCAGCAGCCCAGGACGGGATGCTTTACCCCTCCACTTT
TRBV7-6	-	TRBJ2-1	many	CASSLGQGQVEQFF	TGTGCCAGCAGCTTAGGTCAGGGGCAGGTTGAGCAGTTCTTC
TRBV25-1	-	TRBJ1-2	few	CASSSLIKGGGNYGYTF	TGTGCCAGCAGCTCTCTGATTAAGGGGGGGGGCAACTATGGCTACACCTTC
TRBV7-9	TRBD1	TRBJ2-2	-	CASSIPGQPTGELFF	TGTGCCAGCAGCATCCCGGGACAGCCCACCGGGGAGCTGTTTTTT
TRBV7-9	-	TRBJ1-1	-	CASSSFGAAEAFF	TGTGCCAGCAGCTCCTTTGGGGCGGCTGAAGCTTTCTTT
TRBV19	TRBD2	TRBJ2-3	-	CASTPTSGGYTDTQYF	TGTGCCAGTACCCCGACTAGCGGGGGGTACACAGATACGCAGTATTTT
TRBV7-2	-	TRBJ2-2	few	CASSLAAGAYTGELFF	TGTGCCAGCAGCTTAGCTGCGGGGGCGTACACCGGGGAGCTGTTTTTT
TRBV6-5	TRBD1	TRBJ1-1	-	CASSHRDREAFF	TGTGCCAGCAGCCACCGGGACAGGGAAGCTTTCTTT
TRBV5-1	TRBD2	TRBJ2-3	few	CASSPLRGADTQYF	TGCGCCAGCAGCCCATTACGGGGGGCAGATACGCAGTATTTT
TRBV7-2	-	TRBJ1-2	few	CASSVQGYGYTF	TGTGCCAGCAGCGTCCAAGGATATGGCTACACCTTC
TRBV9	-	TRBJ1-1	-	CASSVSPGNTEAFF	TGTGCCAGCAGCGTGTCGCCGGGAAACACTGAAGCTTTCTTT
TRBV25-1	-	TRBJ1-4	-	CASSGRTATNEKLFF	TGTGCCAGCAGTGGGAGGACGGCAACTAATGAAAAACTGTTTTTT
TRBV5-5	TRBD2	TRBJ2-3	-	CASSFGPSGSDTQYF	TGTGCCAGCAGCTTCGGCCCTAGCGGGTCAGATACGCAGTATTTT
TRBV27	-	TRBJ1-2	-	CASSLRVSGTFGYTF	TGTGCCAGCAGTTTACGAGTCTCAGGGACATTTGGCTACACCTTC
TRBV6-4	-	TRBJ2-3	many	CASSVGQGADTQYF	TGTGCCAGCAGTGTTGGCCAGGGAGCAGATACGCAGTATTTT
TRBV7-9	-	TRBJ2-3	-	CASSLRDTDTQYF	TGTGCCAGCAGCTTAAGGGACACAGATACGCAGTATTTT
TRBV29-1	-	TRBJ1-4	few	CSVGQFNEKLFF	TGCAGCGTTGGTCAGTTTAATGAAAAACTGTTTTTT
TRBV9	-	TRBJ2-3	-	CASSVAPGTDTQYF	TGTGCCAGCAGCGTAGCTCCAGGCACAGATACGCAGTATTTT
TRBV5-6	-	TRBJ1-5	-	CASSAALGGGYNQPQHF	TGTGCCAGCAGCGCCGCCCTGGGGGGGGGATACAATCAGCCCCAGCATTTT
TRBV5-1	-	TRBJ1-2	-	CASSLDFRNGYTF	TGCGCCAGCAGCTTGGATTTCAGGAATGGCTACACCTTC
TRBV7-9	-	TRBJ1-2	few	CASSFGDNYGYTF	TGTGCCAGCAGCTTCGGAGATAACTATGGCTACACCTTC
TRBV5-8	TRBD1	TRBJ2-1	few	CASSLAVRGGVDNEQFF	TGTGCCAGCAGCTTGGCCGTTAGAGGGGGCGTAGACAATGAGCAGTTCTTC
TRBV6-2/TRBV6-3	-	TRBJ2-5	few	CASIARTINQETQYF	TGTGCCAGCATAGCCCGGACCATCAACCAAGAGACCCAGTACTTC
TRBV3-1	TRBD1	TRBJ1-1	few	CASSQPDRDTEAFF	TGTGCCAGCAGCCAGCCCGACAGGGACACTGAAGCTTTCTTT
TRBV20-1	-	TRBJ1-5	few	CSALRDEAHSNQPQHF	TGCAGTGCCCTCCGAGACGAGGCGCATAGCAATCAGCCCCAGCATTTT
TRBV2	-	TRBJ2-3	many	CASSGRGGGTDTQYF	TGTGCCAGCAGTGGAAGGGGGGGCGGGACAGATACGCAGTATTTT
TRBV4-3	-	TRBJ2-3	-	CASSQEEQGTDTQYF	TGCGCCAGCAGCCAAGAAGAACAGGGCACAGATACGCAGTATTTT
TRBV18	-	TRBJ1-3	-	CASSPSRTVAAGNTIYF	TGTGCCAGCTCACCATCCCGGACGGTAGCGGCTGGAAACACCATATATTTT
TRBV28	-	TRBJ1-2	-	CASSGADSYGYTF	TGTGCCAGCAGTGGGGCTGATAGCTATGGCTACACCTTC